This TCR beta chain originates from a study of blood T cell repertoires in COVID-19. Clones were sequenced by immunoSEQ multiplex PCR, and TCRdb holds only the in-frame ones, with some missing. This table holds around 260,000 clones, 86% found once. With 1 base removed from V and 7 bases from J, the gap between germline ends came to 11 bases. Germline V gene lookup returns CDR1 SGHAT and CDR2 FQNNGV. The CDR3 totals 15 residues. Sequenced sample: peripheral blood. This chain connects TRBV11-2 to TRBJ1-6, with D possibly being TRBD1 (5 bases). The TCR comes from a woman between 25 and 40 years old with active or convalescent COVID-19. The CDR3 DNA reads as TGTGCCAGCAGCTTAGGTCTGGGGGGAAATTCACCCCTCCACTTT. Amino acids: CASSLGLGGNSPLHF.